This entry describes one TCR beta chain. Its antigen remains unidentified. Constant-region reverse primers amplified full-length variable regions, followed by semi-nested Nested Universal Primer A PCR. A single record per CDR3 protein comes from TCRdb applying MiXCR to the 5' RACE reads. The sample shows about 64,000 distinct CDR3 sequences, about 20% of them seen only once. The germline V and J ends were trimmed by 1 base and 3 bases, with 15 bases remaining between them. In germline, CDR1 is SGHTA, CDR2 FQGTGA. The CDR3 covers 16 residues. The memory fraction was CD4+CD45RO+CD25- cells. Study-wide results and caveats: Tumor Treg TCRs overlapped most with tumor naive CD4+ cells.

The V and J genes are TRBV7-3 and TRBJ2-5; tentatively, D is TRBD2 (6 bases). The specimen was memory CD4+ T cells sorted from a lymph node. Described subset: memory CD4+ T cells, CD4+CD45RO+CD25-. This sequence originates from a female donor with breast cancer. CDR3 DNA: TGTGCCAGCAGCTTAAATAGGCCTAGCGCTGAAGAGACCCAGTACTTC. This codes for CASSLNRPSAEETQYF.